The present entry profiles one TCR beta chain with its context. Antigen specificity is unknown. Profiling relied on immunoSEQ multiplex PCR, and the TCRdb table lists in-frame clones only, not all of them. The repertoire holds fewer than 500,000 clones, with 90% as singletons. This specimen comes from a study of Ad26.COV2.S vaccination and SARS-CoV-2 variants. Stated treatment: 19 received Ad26.COV2.S at low or high dose, single or two shots; about 5 received placebo; per-sample allocation not given. Each sample was drawn 63 days after the first injection (of vaccine or placebo). With 4 bases clipped from V and 0 bases from J, the junction kept 6 bases outside the gene matches. The CDR3 totals 17 residues. Looked up from germline, CDR1 is KGHSH and CDR2 is LQKENI. General study findings and limits: Vaccinated and placebo-treated recipients had similar non-spike TCR breadth. Vaccine recipients had higher spike-specific TCR breadth than placebo recipients. Total T cell responses, in the TCR breadth and depth analyses, may have been underestimated. Substantial post-vaccination breadth of spike-specific CD8+ and CD4+ T cell responses was reported.

This TCR was sampled from a person aged 18-60 years who received the Ad26.COV2.S COVID-19 vaccine or a placebo. V usage is TRBV18 and J usage is TRBJ1-6; the match to TRBD1 covers 7 bases. The input for sequencing was peripheral blood, taken in a trial of Ad26.COV2.S vaccine versus placebo. CDR3 region: CASSQRGDSSYNSPLHF. The CDR3 DNA is TGTGCCAGCTCACAAAGAGGGGACAGCTCCTATAATTCACCCCTCCACTTT.